This entry is about one T cell receptor (beta chain). The antigen is unknown. Stated treatment: 10-day PBMC culture with coronavirus spike peptide pools or control peptides (ViraFEST assay). The sample belongs to a study of vaccination and CD4 T cells after COVID-19. Background on the study: Overlapping spike peptides from SARS-CoV-2, HCoV-NL63, HCoV-OC43 and HCoV-229E served to stimulate the cells.

The Oncomine TCR Beta short-read assay was what sequenced the DNA obtained from cultured CD4+ T cells. TCRdb processed the PCR reads anew with MiXCR; each CDR3 protein has one entry. Of about 23,000 distinct CDR3 sequences listed, about 54% are singletons. Germline CDR1 reads SGHNT; CDR2 reads YENEEA. This CDR3 region has 15 residues. The V and J ends lost 6 bases and 3 bases, in that order; junction bases with no gene match: 6. The TCR sequence derives from a human donor who had recovered from COVID-19. Sequenced sample: CD4+ T cells from blood, cultured in vitro. The J gene is TRBJ2-1, the V gene TRBV11-3; 9 positions agree with TRBD1. The CDR3 DNA follows: TGTGCCAGCAGAGAACCGGGACAGGGCTACAATGAGCAGTTCTTC. It encodes CASREPGQGYNEQFF.